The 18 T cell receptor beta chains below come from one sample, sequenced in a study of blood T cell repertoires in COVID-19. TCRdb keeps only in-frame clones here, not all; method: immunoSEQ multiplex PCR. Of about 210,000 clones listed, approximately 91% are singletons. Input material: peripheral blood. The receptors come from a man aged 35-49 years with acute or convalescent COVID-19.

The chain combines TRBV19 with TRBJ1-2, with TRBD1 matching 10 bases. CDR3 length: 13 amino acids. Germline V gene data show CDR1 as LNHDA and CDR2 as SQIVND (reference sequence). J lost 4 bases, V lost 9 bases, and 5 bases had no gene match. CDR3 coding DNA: TGTGCCAGCCGGGACAGGGGCGGCTATGGCTACACCTTC. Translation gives CASRDRGGYGYTF.

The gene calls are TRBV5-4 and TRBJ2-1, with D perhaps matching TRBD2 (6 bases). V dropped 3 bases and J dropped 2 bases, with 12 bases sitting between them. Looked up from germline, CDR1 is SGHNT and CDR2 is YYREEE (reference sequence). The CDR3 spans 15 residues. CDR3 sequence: CASSYSGAAYNEQFF. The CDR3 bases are TGTGCCAGCAGCTATTCGGGAGCCGCCTACAATGAGCAGTTCTTC.

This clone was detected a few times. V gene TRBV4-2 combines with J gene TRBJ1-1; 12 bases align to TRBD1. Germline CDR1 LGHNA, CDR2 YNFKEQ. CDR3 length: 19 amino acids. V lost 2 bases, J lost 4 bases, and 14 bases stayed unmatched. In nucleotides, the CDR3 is TGTGCCAGCAGCCAAACGCCGGGACAGGGGGCATCCGGGGGCACTGAAGCTTTCTTT. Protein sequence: CASSQTPGQGASGGTEAFF.

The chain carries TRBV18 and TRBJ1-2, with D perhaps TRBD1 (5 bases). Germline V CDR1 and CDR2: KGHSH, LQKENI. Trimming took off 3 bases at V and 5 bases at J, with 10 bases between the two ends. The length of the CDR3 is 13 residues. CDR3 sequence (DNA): TGTGCCAGCTCACCCACCCCAGGGTATGGCTACACCTTC. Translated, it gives CASSPTPGYGYTF.

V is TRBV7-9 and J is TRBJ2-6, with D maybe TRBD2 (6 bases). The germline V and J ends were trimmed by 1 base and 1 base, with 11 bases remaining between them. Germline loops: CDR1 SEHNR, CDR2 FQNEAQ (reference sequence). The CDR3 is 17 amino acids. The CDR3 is CASSLGWEASGANVLTF. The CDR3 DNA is TGTGCCAGCAGCTTAGGGTGGGAGGCATCTGGGGCCAACGTCCTGACTTTC.

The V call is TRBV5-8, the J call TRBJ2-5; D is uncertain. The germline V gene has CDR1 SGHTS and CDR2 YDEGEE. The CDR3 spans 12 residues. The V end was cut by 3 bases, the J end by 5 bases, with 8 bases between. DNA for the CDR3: TGTGCCAGCAGCTCCCGACTTGAGACCCAGTACTTC. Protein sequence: CASSSRLETQYF.

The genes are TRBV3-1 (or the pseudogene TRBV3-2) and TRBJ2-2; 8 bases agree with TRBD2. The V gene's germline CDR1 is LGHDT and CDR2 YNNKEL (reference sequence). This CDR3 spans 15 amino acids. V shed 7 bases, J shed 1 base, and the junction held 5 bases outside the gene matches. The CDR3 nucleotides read TGTGCCAGCACCTCCAGCGGGGGGAACACCGGGGAGCTGTTTTTT. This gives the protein CASTSSGGNTGELFF.

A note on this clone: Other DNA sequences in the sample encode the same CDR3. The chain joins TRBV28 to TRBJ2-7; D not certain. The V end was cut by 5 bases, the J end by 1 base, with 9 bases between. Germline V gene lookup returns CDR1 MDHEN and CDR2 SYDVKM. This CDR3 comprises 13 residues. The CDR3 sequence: CASSLGQSYEQYF. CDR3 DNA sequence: TGTGCCAGCAGTCTAGGCCAATCCTACGAGCAGTACTTC.

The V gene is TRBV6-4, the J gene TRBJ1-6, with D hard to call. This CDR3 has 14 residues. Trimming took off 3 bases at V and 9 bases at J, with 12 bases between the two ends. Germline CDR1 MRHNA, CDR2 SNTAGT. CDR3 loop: CASSEEGWSSPLHF. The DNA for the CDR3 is TGTGCCAGCAGTGAGGAGGGATGGAGTTCACCCCTCCACTTT.

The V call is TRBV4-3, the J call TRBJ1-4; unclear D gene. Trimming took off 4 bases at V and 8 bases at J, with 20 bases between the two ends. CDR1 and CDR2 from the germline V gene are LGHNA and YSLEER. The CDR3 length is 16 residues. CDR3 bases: TGCGCCAGCAGCCTGCCCGTCATGCCACTAGGGGAAAAACTGTTTTTT. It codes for CASSLPVMPLGEKLFF.

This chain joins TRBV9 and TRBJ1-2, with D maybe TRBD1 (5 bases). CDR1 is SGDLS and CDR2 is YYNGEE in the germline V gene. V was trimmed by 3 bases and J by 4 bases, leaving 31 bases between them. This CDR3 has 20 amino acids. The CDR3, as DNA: TGTGCCAGCAGCGCCGTTGTCGGACAATCTGGAGAGAGAACCCTCTATGGCTACACCTTC. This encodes CASSAVVGQSGERTLYGYTF.

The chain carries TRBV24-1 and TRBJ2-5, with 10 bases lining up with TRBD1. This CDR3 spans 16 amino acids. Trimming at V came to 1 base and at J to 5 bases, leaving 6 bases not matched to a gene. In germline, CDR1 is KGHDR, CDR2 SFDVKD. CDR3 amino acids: CATSDFDRGPRETQYF. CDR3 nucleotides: TGTGCCACCAGTGATTTTGACAGGGGGCCGAGGGAGACCCAGTACTTC.

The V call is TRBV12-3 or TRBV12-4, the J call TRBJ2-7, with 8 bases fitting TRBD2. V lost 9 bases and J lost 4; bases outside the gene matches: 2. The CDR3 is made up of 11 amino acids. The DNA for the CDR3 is TGTGCCAGTGCGGGGGGTTACGAGCAGTACTTC. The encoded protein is CASAGGYEQYF.

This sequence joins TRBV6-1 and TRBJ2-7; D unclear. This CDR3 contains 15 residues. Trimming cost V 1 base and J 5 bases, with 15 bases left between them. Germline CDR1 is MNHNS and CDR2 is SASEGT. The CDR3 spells CASSEGSLIWDEQYF. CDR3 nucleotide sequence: TGTGCCAGCAGTGAAGGGAGCCTCATTTGGGACGAGCAGTACTTC.

CDR3: CATSRDPGTSGRNEQFF. The CDR3 DNA sequence: TGTGCCACCAGCAGAGATCCCGGGACTAGCGGGAGAAATGAGCAGTTCTTC. The V gene is TRBV15, the J gene TRBJ2-1; 14 bases agree with TRBD2. V lost 0 bases, J lost 7 bases, and 5 bases stayed unmatched. Germline values: CDR1 LNHNV, CDR2 YYDKDF (reference sequence). CDR3 length: 17 residues.

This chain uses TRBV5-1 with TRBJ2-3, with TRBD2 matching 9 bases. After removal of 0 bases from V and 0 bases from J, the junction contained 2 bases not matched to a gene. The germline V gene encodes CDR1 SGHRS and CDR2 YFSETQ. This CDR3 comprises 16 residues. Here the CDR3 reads CASSLGLAESTDTQYF. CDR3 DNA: TGCGCCAGCAGCTTGGGACTAGCGGAAAGCACAGATACGCAGTATTTT.

Here the CDR3 reads CASANLGGTTSYEQYF. The CDR3 bases are TGTGCCAGTGCCAATTTGGGGGGGACAACCTCCTACGAGCAGTACTTC. The genes are TRBV19 and TRBJ2-7; D is perhaps TRBD2 (7 bases). The CDR3 spans 16 residues. Deletions cut 8 bases from V and 0 bases from J, with 20 bases between. Germline CDR1 and CDR2: LNHDA and SQIVND (reference sequence).

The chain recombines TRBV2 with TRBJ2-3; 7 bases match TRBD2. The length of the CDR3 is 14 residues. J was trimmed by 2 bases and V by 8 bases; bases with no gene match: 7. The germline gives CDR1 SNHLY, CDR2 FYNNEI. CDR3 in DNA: TGTGCCAGCGGGGGAGGGGACTACACAGATACGCAGTATTTT. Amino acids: CASGGGDYTDTQYF.